Below, one T cell receptor (beta chain) is given with its context. Its matching antigen is unknown. The sample originates from a study of PD-1 blockade in mismatch repair-deficient tumors. Mismatch repair deficiency was confirmed in all patients, by PCR or immunohistochemistry. The TCR-sequenced patients were a few responders to pembrolizumab. V was pared by 1 base and J by 6 bases, with 7 bases between. CDR1 is SGHTA, CDR2 FQGTGA, per germline. This CDR3 has 13 amino acids. Findings of the study overall: Rapid post-treatment expansion, then contraction, generally preceding radiologic response, marked tumor-resident clones.

TCRdb's copy holds only in-frame clones and misses some; the assay was immunoSEQ multiplex PCR. This sample yields 70,000 to 90,000 clones, of which roughly 80% are seen a single time; 5% to 6.5% belongs to the top ten. Sample: peripheral blood, taken 44 weeks after starting pembrolizumab. J is TRBJ2-1 and V is TRBV7-3; D gene unclear. This sequence originates from an adult with mismatch repair-deficient cancer. As DNA, the CDR3 is TGTGCCAGCAGCTTAAGCGGCGGCAATGAGCAGTTCTTC. This codes for CASSLSGGNEQFF.